These 3 T cell receptor beta chains were sequenced from one sample in a study of T cell responses to AZD1222 COVID-19 vaccine. Produced via immunoSEQ multiplex PCR; TCRdb's table is partial and in-frame only. The table shows approximately 100,000 clones, with 70% to 90% occurring only once. The material sequenced was peripheral blood, taken on day 0 of AZD1222 vaccination. These receptors were collected from an adult in good health.

This chain links TRBV19 with TRBJ1-2; TRBD1 might be the D (5 bases). The germline V and J ends were trimmed by 1 base and 3 bases, with 15 bases remaining between them. The CDR3 has 16 residues. Germline values: CDR1 LNHDA, CDR2 SQIVND (reference sequence). The CDR3 region is CASSIGGGAEDYGYTF. The CDR3 region has the DNA TGTGCCAGTAGTATAGGCGGGGGAGCTGAGGACTATGGCTACACCTTC.

The V call is TRBV18, the J call TRBJ1-3; no clear D. In germline, CDR1 is KGHSH, CDR2 LQKENI. The CDR3 length is 15 residues. The V and J ends lost 5 bases and 0 bases respectively, with 11 bases between them. CDR3 in amino acids: CASSDRANSGNTIYF. The DNA of the CDR3 is TGTGCCAGCTCAGACCGGGCCAACTCTGGAAACACCATATATTTT.

As for this clone: Other DNA sequences in the sample encode the same CDR3. This chain uses TRBV7-3 with TRBJ2-2, with D tentatively TRBD1 (6 bases). Trimming removed 1 base from V and 5 bases from J, with 8 bases in between. CDR3 length: 14 residues. Germline CDR1 is SGHTA and CDR2 is FQGTGA. CDR3 sequence reads: CASSLRGGTGELFF. The CDR3 nucleotides read TGTGCCAGCAGCTTAAGAGGGGGAACCGGGGAGCTGTTTTTT.